This entry lists 7 T cell receptor beta chains sequenced from one sample in a study of blood T cells in healthy people across ages. A second PCR of about 6 to 11 cycles used a sample-barcoded 5' primer and a J-beta primer mix. Each CDR3 protein is one row after TCRdb ran MiXCR on the 5' RACE reads. The sample has roughly 2 million distinct CDR3 sequences, roughly 50% seen once; the top ten hold 2.1%. Input material: blood. These receptor sequences come from a woman in her forties in good health.

The chain couples TRBV7-8 to TRBJ2-7, with D uncertain. The CDR3 totals 15 residues. Trimming removed 5 bases from V and 7 bases from J, with 21 bases in between. Germline CDR1 SGHVS, CDR2 FQNEAQ. CDR3: CASSPPIRVGNEQYF. The CDR3 DNA sequence: TGTGCCAGCAGCCCTCCGATTAGGGTTGGCAATGAGCAGTACTTC.

V usage is TRBV2 and J usage is TRBJ2-5; D perhaps matches TRBD1 (6 bases). The J call may be faulty, since TRBJ2-7 better matches the DNA end. The CDR3 is 14 residues long. The germline V gene encodes CDR1 SNHLY and CDR2 FYNNEI. The CDR3 here is CASKGDPLPLEQYF. The CDR3 DNA reads TGTGCCAGCAAGGGGGACCCCCTCCCTCTCGAGCAGTACTTC.

The CDR3 region has the DNA TGTGCCAGCAGTAAGGAAGAAGAGACCCAGTACTTC. Residues: CASSKEEETQYF. J is TRBJ2-4 and V is TRBV2; D remains unclear. The J call may not be correct, given that the DNA end is closer to TRBJ2-5. The germline gives CDR1 SNHLY, CDR2 FYNNEI. This CDR3 region has 12 residues.

V gene TRBV2 combines with J gene TRBJ2-7; D remains ambiguous. Germline loops: CDR1 SNHLY, CDR2 FYNNEI. V was pared by 7 bases and J by 3 bases, with 19 bases between. The CDR3 covers 15 residues. The DNA of the CDR3 is TGTGCCAGCACAGAAGGGTTAAACCCTGACTACGAGCAGTACTTC. It is translated as CASTEGLNPDYEQYF.

The rearrangement links TRBV7-2 to TRBJ2-4; D tentatively reads TRBD1 or TRBD2 (5 bases each). V was clipped by 0 bases and J by 2 bases, with 11 bases between them. Germline CDR1 is SGHTA and CDR2 is FQGNSA. CDR3 length: 16 residues. The CDR3 DNA follows: TGTGCCAGCAGCTTAGCGTCGCAGGGACCCAAAAACATTCAGTACTTC. As protein: CASSLASQGPKNIQYF.

The J gene is TRBJ2-7, the V gene TRBV7-6, with D perhaps TRBD2 (6 bases). The CDR3 consists of 16 residues. Trimming pared 5 bases from V and 9 bases from J, leaving 26 bases between. CDR1 SGHVS and CDR2 FNYEAQ come from the germline V gene. The CDR3 sequence is CASSPGTGLTILGQYF. Here the CDR3 DNA reads TGTGCCAGCAGCCCAGGGACGGGACTTACGATACTCGGGCAGTACTTC.

The J gene is TRBJ2-7, the V gene TRBV20-1; D perhaps matches TRBD2 (6 bases). The length of the CDR3 is 14 residues. CDR1 DFQATT and CDR2 SNEGSKA come from the germline V gene (reference sequence). Trimming took off 5 bases at V and 6 bases at J, with 20 bases between the two ends. CDR3 nucleotides: TGCAGTGCTTTATCCTGGGGACTTTTGGGCGAGCAGTACTTC. Encoded protein: CSALSWGLLGEQYF.